This T cell receptor (beta chain) was captured by sequencing in a study of control samples from healthy donors and cancer patients. Repertoires were generated with immunoSEQ multiplex PCR, while TCRdb's copy carries only in-frame clones and drops some. Among about 140,000 clones listed, around nine tenths were seen once. This CDR3 contains 14 residues. V lost 6 bases to trimming and J lost 5 bases; unmatched junction nucleotides: 8. Germline loops: CDR1 PRHDT, CDR2 FYEKMQ (reference sequence). The J gene is TRBJ2-3, the V gene TRBV13; TRBD2 aligns across 7 bases. The sample consisted of blood. This sequence was found in a man aged 18 to 29 in good health. CDR3: CASRTWGGGDTQYF. The CDR3 DNA follows: TGTGCCAGCAGAACCTGGGGGGGAGGAGATACGCAGTATTTT. Looking up the rest from reference TRBV13 and TRBJ2-3 gives the full variable domain: AAGVIQSPRHLIKEKRETATLKCYPIPRHDTVYWYQQGPGQDPQFLISFYEKMQSDKGSIPDRFSAQQFSDYHSELNMSSLELGDSALYFCASRTWGGGDTQYFGPGTRLTVL.